This T cell receptor beta chain was captured in a study of siplizumab effects on memory and regulatory T cells. Here immunoSEQ multiplex PCR was the method, and the copy in TCRdb shows in-frame clones only, minus some. The data contain 70,000 to 95,000 clones, over 85% of them singletons. The source is a human donor in good health. The sequencing input was CD8+ T cells sorted from blood.

Here the CDR3 reads CASSLEGHLPGIQYF. In DNA form, the CDR3 reads TGTGCCAGCAGCTTAGAAGGGCACCTGCCGGGCATTCAGTACTTC. This chain links TRBV7-9 with TRBJ2-4; no definite D call. The CDR3 contains 15 residues. The V end was cut by 1 base, the J end by 9 bases, with 16 bases between. CDR1 is SEHNR, CDR2 FQNEAQ, per germline (reference sequence).